These 3 T cell receptor beta chains were all obtained from the same sample, sequenced in a study of OX40 agonist ivuxolimab in advanced cancers. TCRdb's table, derived via immunoSEQ multiplex PCR, lists solely in-frame clones and lacks some. The top ten hold roughly two fifths of the sample, which has 20,000 to 25,000 clones, 86% seen once. The specimen was CD4+ or CD8+ T cells sorted from blood, collected in a trial of the OX40 agonist ivuxolimab. These receptors originate from an adult with an advanced solid tumor such as melanoma, head and neck, liver or kidney cancer.

The V call is TRBV4-1, the J call TRBJ2-1, with D perhaps matching TRBD2 (6 bases). CDR1 is MGHRA, CDR2 YSYEKL, per germline. The V gene lost 0 bases and the J gene lost 4 bases, with 13 bases spanning the gap. This CDR3 is 16 amino acids long. CDR3 DNA sequence: TGCGCCAGCAGCCAAGACCCGGGGGTAGGGTACAATGAGCAGTTCTTC. This encodes CASSQDPGVGYNEQFF.

The chain uses TRBV28 and TRBJ1-5; 8 bases map to TRBD1. Germline CDR1 is MDHEN and CDR2 is SYDVKM. V was clipped by 6 bases and J by 4 bases; unmatched bases: 5. The CDR3 is 14 residues long. The CDR3 protein is CASSLRTGNQPQHF. In DNA form, the CDR3 reads TGTGCCAGCAGCCTCCGGACAGGGAATCAGCCCCAGCATTTT.

V usage is TRBV28 and J usage is TRBJ1-3, with a possible D match to TRBD1 (5 bases). Trimming took off 6 bases at V and 0 bases at J, with 12 bases between the two ends. The CDR3 spans 15 residues. Germline CDR1 MDHEN, CDR2 SYDVKM. The CDR3 sequence: CASRTDGTSGNTIYF. The DNA for the CDR3 is TGTGCCAGCAGAACTGACGGGACCTCTGGAAACACCATATATTTT.